This is a list of T cell receptor beta chains from one sample in a study of OX40 agonist ivuxolimab in advanced cancers. Libraries were prepared by immunoSEQ multiplex PCR; TCRdb keeps only in-frame clonotypes and omits some of them. The repertoire consists of roughly 110,000 clones, with 75% to 95% occurring once and the leading ten covering approximately 1.3%. Specimen: CD4+ or CD8+ T cells sorted from blood, collected in a trial of the OX40 agonist ivuxolimab. The receptors derive from an adult with an advanced solid tumor such as melanoma, head and neck, liver or kidney cancer. The CDR3 runs from the conserved cysteine through the conserved F or W. D genes are given only for firm matches. Not every row has a clone size; where given, it reads once, few, many or a size class.

d_gene	abundance	v_gene	j_gene	CDR3aa	CDR3nt
-	-	TRBV27	TRBJ1-5	CASSFIDQPQHF	TGTGCCAGCAGTTTTATAGATCAGCCCCAGCATTTT
TRBD2	-	TRBV7-7	TRBJ2-1	CASSISGSSYNEQFF	TGTGCTAGCAGCATCAGCGGGAGCTCCTACAATGAGCAGTTCTTC
-	-	TRBV7-3	TRBJ2-7	CASSLNSGYEQYF	TGTGCCAGCAGCTTAAACTCAGGGTACGAGCAGTACTTC
-	once	TRBV5-8	TRBJ1-1	CASSFYTEAFF	TGTGCCAGCAGCTTCTATACTGAAGCTTTCTTT
-	-	TRBV6-5	TRBJ1-2	CASSYSGRDYTF	TGTGCCAGCAGTTACTCGGGGAGGGACTACACCTTC
-	-	TRBV27	TRBJ2-1	CASSLAVGMDEQFF	TGTGCCAGCAGTTTAGCAGTTGGAATGGATGAGCAGTTCTTC
-	-	TRBV30	TRBJ1-1	CAWSVIGGEGEAFF	TGTGCCTGGAGTGTTATAGGGGGTGAGGGTGAAGCTTTCTTT
-	-	TRBV23-1	TRBJ2-7	CASSQNTGNIPYEQYF	TGCGCCAGCAGTCAAAATACGGGGAACATCCCCTACGAGCAGTACTTC
-	-	TRBV7-6	TRBJ2-3	CASSSPGGLGVTDTQYF	TGTGCCAGCAGCTCCCCCGGGGGACTGGGGGTGACAGATACGCAGTATTTT
TRBD2	-	TRBV6-1	TRBJ2-1	CASSEALGTSGKGEQFF	TGTGCCAGCAGTGAAGCGCTAGGGACTAGCGGGAAGGGTGAGCAGTTCTTC
TRBD2	-	TRBV15	TRBJ2-5	CATSRDIGAGVEQYF	TGTGCCACCAGCAGAGATATTGGAGCGGGAGTAGAGCAGTACTTC
-	-	TRBV30	TRBJ1-1	CAWSRSGGAEAFF	TGTGCCTGGAGTAGGTCAGGAGGGGCTGAAGCTTTCTTT
TRBD1	-	TRBV27	TRBJ1-5	CASSLGDSYSNQPQHF	TGTGCCAGCAGTTTAGGGGACAGTTATAGCAATCAGCCCCAGCATTTT
TRBD2	once	TRBV7-6	TRBJ2-7	CASSQKTSGVSEQYF	TGTGCCAGCAGCCAAAAGACTAGCGGAGTAAGCGAGCAGTACTTC
TRBD2	-	TRBV2	TRBJ2-1	CASSRASGLYNEQFF	TGTGCCAGCAGTCGGGCTAGCGGGTTATACAATGAGCAGTTCTTC
TRBD1	-	TRBV19	TRBJ1-1	CATMGQSIEAFF	TGTGCCACCATGGGACAGAGCATTGAAGCTTTCTTT
TRBD1	-	TRBV19	TRBJ1-5	CASSIRGQGGTSNQPQHF	TGTGCCAGTAGTATAAGAGGACAGGGGGGAACTAGCAATCAGCCCCAGCATTTT
-	-	TRBV29-1	TRBJ1-1	CSVEQEPNTEAFF	TGCAGCGTGGAACAGGAACCGAACACTGAAGCTTTCTTT
-	once	TRBV6-6	TRBJ1-2	CVETRGGYYYGYTF	TGTGTCGAGACGAGGGGGGGCTACTACTATGGCTACACCTTC
-	-	TRBV2	TRBJ1-3	CASSGPGSGNTIYF	TGTGCCAGCAGTGGTCCTGGCTCTGGAAACACCATATATTTT
-	-	TRBV21-1	TRBJ2-1	CASSKGGWAIHKDEQFF	TGTGCCAGCAGCAAAGGGGGATGGGCCATCCATAAGGATGAGCAGTTCTTC
-	-	TRBV7-8	TRBJ2-7	CASSFAGRSSYEQYF	TGTGCCAGCAGCTTCGCGGGACGGAGCTCCTACGAGCAGTACTTC
-	-	TRBV28	TRBJ2-7	CASRDSSSYEQYF	TGTGCCAGCAGGGACAGTAGCTCCTACGAGCAGTACTTC
-	-	TRBV7-2	TRBJ1-5	CASSPRGFGNQPQHF	TGTGCCAGCAGCCCCAGGGGCTTTGGCAATCAGCCCCAGCATTTT
TRBD1	-	TRBV6-6	TRBJ1-5	CASSPGTGVGQPQHF	TGTGCCAGCAGCCCAGGGACAGGGGTAGGGCAGCCCCAGCATTTT
-	-	TRBV2	TRBJ1-5	CASSEVYSNQPQHF	TGTGCCAGCAGTGAAGTTTATAGCAATCAGCCCCAGCATTTT
TRBD2	-	TRBV9	TRBJ2-1	CASSGGGRVRYNEQFF	TGTGCCAGCAGCGGTGGCGGGAGGGTGAGGTACAATGAGCAGTTCTTC
-	-	TRBV5-1	TRBJ2-7	CASSSEGASYEQYF	TGCGCCAGCAGCTCCGAAGGAGCCTCCTACGAGCAGTACTTC
-	-	TRBV6-1	TRBJ2-2	CASSPLGTGELFF	TGTGCCAGCAGTCCCTTGGGAACCGGGGAGCTGTTTTTT
TRBD1	-	TRBV7-9	TRBJ2-5	CASSRGTGQRETQYF	TGTGCCAGCAGCCGAGGGACAGGGCAGAGAGAGACCCAGTACTTC
-	-	TRBV9	TRBJ1-1	CASSVGNLNTEAFF	TGTGCCAGCAGCGTAGGTAATCTGAACACTGAAGCTTTCTTT
-	-	TRBV6-5	TRBJ2-7	CASSYSNLGDTYEQYF	TGTGCCAGCAGTTACTCGAATTTAGGGGATACCTACGAGCAGTACTTC
-	once	TRBV7-9	TRBJ1-1	CASSLEMVGTEAFF	TGTGCCAGCAGCTTAGAGATGGTTGGGACTGAAGCTTTCTTT
TRBD1	-	TRBV7-7	TRBJ2-1	CASSLGQGFNEQFF	TGTGCTAGCAGCTTGGGACAGGGATTCAATGAGCAGTTCTTC
-	-	TRBV5-1	TRBJ1-1	CASSYGMNTEAFF	TGCGCCAGCAGCTATGGAATGAACACTGAAGCTTTCTTT
-	-	TRBV5-4	TRBJ1-2	CASSNGQKRQDYTF	TGTGCCAGCAGCAATGGACAGAAGAGGCAAGACTACACCTTC
-	-	TRBV5-1	TRBJ2-3	CASSNTDTQYF	TGCGCCAGCAGCAACACAGATACGCAGTATTTT
TRBD2	once	TRBV7-9	TRBJ2-2	CASSLVDGRVSTGELFF	TGTGCCAGCAGCTTGGTAGACGGGAGGGTGAGCACCGGGGAGCTGTTTTTT